This T cell receptor (beta chain) stems from a study of PD-L1 blockade in urothelial cancer. About the research overall: Analyzed time points were 3 weeks (second dose) and 6 weeks after therapy began. Typically, measured as a median, blood samples had 140,000 or so T cells.

This sample's time point: pretreatment peripheral blood. Each patient supplied 1 to 8 pretreatment and on-treatment samples. Per germline, CDR1 SGHNT and CDR2 YYREEE (reference sequence). The junction had 4 bases not matched to a gene; V was cut back by 3 bases and J by 2 bases. This CDR3 comprises 15 residues. Synthetic TCR analog templates were spiked into each PCR. The table came from immunoSEQ multiplex PCR; TCRdb's copy has only in-frame clones and leaves some out. Altogether roughly 30,000 clones are present, about 80% being singletons, with the ten largest covering 15% to 17%. The chain uses TRBV5-4 and TRBJ2-1, with TRBD2 matching 8 bases. Sequenced here: PBMCs, sampled around atezolizumab (anti-PD-L1) treatment. The origin of this receptor is a man aged 55 to 70 with urothelial cancer. CDR3 nucleotides: TGTGCCAGCAGCTCCGGACTAGCAGCCTACAATGAGCAGTTCTTC. Its translation is CASSSGLAAYNEQFF.